Included here is one TCR beta chain sequence, with context. Its antigen has not been determined. Within one base of it there is no much larger clone, and no base qualities were kept. Library preparation employed the immunoSEQ multiplex PCR assay. TCR beta CDR3 sequencing was performed on DNA from the cultured, isolated CD4+ T cells. The published analysis was carried out like this. Non-productive TCR sequences were discarded, and reads were trimmed to the CDR3 region, with only CDR3s of 7 or more amino acids retained. Antigen-specific clonotypes were identified using the MANAFEST web app by comparison of expansion in peptide wells against reference cultures. To count as positive, a clone had to show expansion at FDR<0.05 compared with the reference and with all other wells, an odds ratio above 5, and a frequency above 0.1% in two replicate wells. A clonotype was called cross-reactive if it was significantly expanded both in SARS-CoV-2 spike wells and in at least one common cold coronavirus spike condition. Using the stringdist R package, CDR3 similarity was measured by Levenshtein distance, and unrooted trees were constructed with ape in R 3.6.1. TCRdb took over this immuneACCESS table, retaining in-frame rearrangements with V and J assigned. Such tables are incomplete; in checked studies, under half of the missing clones stem from an unresolved V gene, and the remainder is unexplained. V, J and clone size derive from that table, while D and trimming were established from the DNA sequence. This sample is represented by about 37,000 clones; roughly 74% of them were singletons. The top ten clones comprise about 3% of the sample.

This specimen belongs to a study of vaccination effects on CD4 cells after COVID-19 (dated by TCRdb to between 2021 and 2023). Study-wide context: To identify antigen-specific CD4+ T cell clonotypes by their expansion, the ViraFEST assay first stimulated PBMC with viral peptide pools and then applied TCR sequencing. Participants received two doses of either the BNT162b2 or the mRNA-1273 mRNA SARS-CoV-2 vaccine. Some 2.2 million PBMC per well were cultured in IMDM with roughly 5% human AB serum, roughly 11 IU/ml IL-2 and gentamicin, plus 10 ug/ml peptides. In both COVID-19 convalescent patients and infection-naive vaccine recipients, the study compared SARS-CoV-2 spike-specific CD4+ TCR repertoires from before mRNA vaccination with those from after it. The full study included over 8 COVID-19 convalescent patients and a handful of SARS-CoV-2-naive healthy vaccine recipients. The Oncomine TCR Beta short-read assay on an Illumina iSeq 100 was used to sequence cultures from other donors in the study. General conclusions and limits of the study: Among healthy vaccine recipients, nearly all vaccine-induced clones were SARS-CoV-2 mono-reactive, and only 1 of 255 was cross-reactive with common cold coronaviruses. Marked clonal contraction was observed in both infection-induced and vaccine-induced clones at late post-vaccination timepoints, consistent with waning T cell responses. The study was limited by a small number of convalescent patients and lacked early post-infection timepoints.

According to the germline V gene, CDR1 reads SGHVS and CDR2 reads FQNEAQ. Counted from cysteine to phenylalanine, this CDR3 has 14 amino acids. The sequence is cut down to CDR3 DNA, 42 bases in frame from base 1. Trimming leaves V shorter by 1 base and J shorter by 4 bases, with the junction holding 4 bases beyond the gene matches. After less than 13 days of culture, CD4+ T cells were isolated with the EasySep CD4+ T cell isolation kit. The absence of prior SARS-CoV-2 infection in healthy vaccine recipients was confirmed by negative nucleocapsid antibodies before and after vaccination. On days 3 and 7, half of the culture medium was replaced with fresh IL-2-containing medium. Unless noted otherwise, every peptide stimulation condition was grown in triplicate wells. Using Ficoll-Paque Plus gradient centrifugation, PBMC were separated from whole blood and then either used fresh or cryopreserved at -140C. The QIAamp micro DNA kit was used to extract genomic DNA from the cultured CD4+ T cells.

Here the sequenced sample was CD4+ T cells from PBMCs cultured without peptide, taken before COVID-19 vaccination. The chain is made from TRBV7-8 and TRBJ2-7; 7 bases in between match TRBD1. The receptor was derived from a human donor who received a COVID-19 vaccine. Here is the DNA: TGTGCCAGCAGCTTAGGGGGACAGTATTACGAGCAGTACTTC. The translation is CASSLGGQYYEQYF.